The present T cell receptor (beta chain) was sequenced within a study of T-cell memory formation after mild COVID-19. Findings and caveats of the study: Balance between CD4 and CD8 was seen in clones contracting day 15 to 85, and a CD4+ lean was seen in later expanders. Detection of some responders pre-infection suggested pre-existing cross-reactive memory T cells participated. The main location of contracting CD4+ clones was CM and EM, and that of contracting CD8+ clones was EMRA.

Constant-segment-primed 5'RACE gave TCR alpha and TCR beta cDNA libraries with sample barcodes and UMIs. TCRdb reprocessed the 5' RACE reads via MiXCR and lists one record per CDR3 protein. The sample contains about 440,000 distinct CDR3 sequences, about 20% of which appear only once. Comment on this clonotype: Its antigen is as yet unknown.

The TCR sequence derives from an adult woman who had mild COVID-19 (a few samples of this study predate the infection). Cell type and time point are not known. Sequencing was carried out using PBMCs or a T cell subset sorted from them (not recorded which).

The CDR3, as DNA: TGTGCCAGCAGCCCACATCCCGGGTACACTGAAGCTTTCTTT. This encodes CASSPHPGYTEAFF. This chain joins TRBV6-1 and TRBJ1-1; no clear D gene. The CDR3 length is 14 residues. The germline gives CDR1 MNHNS, CDR2 SASEGT. Trimming shortened V by 6 bases and J by 3 bases, and 14 bases separated the two germline ends.